The present TCR beta chain was sequenced within a study of blood T cells in healthy people across ages. The V and J ends lost 4 bases and 6 bases respectively, with 13 bases between them. The V gene's germline CDR1 is LNHDA and CDR2 SQIVND (reference sequence). This CDR3 region has 13 residues. The use of a sample-barcoded 5' primer and a J-beta primer mix characterized a second PCR of roughly 6 to 12 cycles. Each CDR3 protein is one row after TCRdb ran MiXCR on the 5' RACE reads. The sample lists approximately 900,000 distinct CDR3 sequences, about 48% occurring once. This clonotype has just a few counts.

Material: blood. V gene TRBV19 combines with J gene TRBJ2-7, with D perhaps matching TRBD1 (6 bases). This sequence was found in a man aged 30-40 years in good health. For the CDR3, the DNA is TGTGCCAGTAGTAATGGCAGGGGACGCGAGCAGTACTTC. Translation gives CASSNGRGREQYF.